This T cell receptor beta chain was documented in a study of cytomegalovirus exposure and HLA in healthy donors. The PCR made use of 60 Vbeta and 13 Jbeta primers. Only in-frame clones appear in the TCRdb table, and some are missing; sequencing was by immunoSEQ multiplex PCR. Among 150,000 to 200,000 clones listed, about 80% were seen once. This CDR3 spans 19 amino acids. CDR1 and CDR2 from the germline V gene are ENHRY and SYGVKD. The ends lost 5 bases at V and 4 bases at J; junction bases unmatched: 14. Study-wide results and limits: Cytomegalovirus association was listed for about 150 TCR beta chains. Later on, an analysis showed TCR association rates differing by HLA locus, with DRB1 the most and HLA-C the fewest.

As for this clone: The target antigen is unknown.

The receptor was derived from a woman aged 40 to 50 in good health and CMV-seronegative. Sequenced input: PBMCs. V gene TRBV10-3 combines with J gene TRBJ2-3; 14 positions match TRBD2. The CDR3 DNA is TGTGCCATCAGTAAAATAACCGGGACTAGCGGGAGTGTGGCAGATACGCAGTATTTT. This encodes CAISKITGTSGSVADTQYF.